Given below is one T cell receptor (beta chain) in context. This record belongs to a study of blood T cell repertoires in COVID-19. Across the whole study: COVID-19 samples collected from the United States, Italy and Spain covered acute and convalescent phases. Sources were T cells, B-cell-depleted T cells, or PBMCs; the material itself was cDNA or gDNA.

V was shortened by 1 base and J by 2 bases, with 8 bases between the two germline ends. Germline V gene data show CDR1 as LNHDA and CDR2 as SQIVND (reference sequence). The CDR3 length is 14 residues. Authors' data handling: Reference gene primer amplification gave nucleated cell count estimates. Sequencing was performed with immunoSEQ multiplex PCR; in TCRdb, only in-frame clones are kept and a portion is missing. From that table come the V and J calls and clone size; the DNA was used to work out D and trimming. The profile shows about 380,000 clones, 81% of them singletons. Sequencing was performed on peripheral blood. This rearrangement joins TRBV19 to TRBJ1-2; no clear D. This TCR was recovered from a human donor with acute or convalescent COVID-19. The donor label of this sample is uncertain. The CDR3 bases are TGTGCCAGTAGTATAGGAGGAGTCAACTATGGCTACACCTTC. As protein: CASSIGGVNYGYTF.